The clone carrying this T cell receptor (beta chain) occurred a few times. Per sample, at least 5 micrograms of total RNA were extracted. The sample comes from a study of blood T cells in healthy people across ages. PCR was performed a second time for about 7 to 11 cycles using a sample-barcoded 5' primer and a J-beta primer mix. All samples yielded 2.5 million or more CDR3-containing paired-end reads. From the 5' RACE reads, TCRdb called clonotypes with MiXCR, one entry per CDR3 protein. The sample yields about 1.1 million distinct CDR3 sequences, roughly two fifths seen once. Sequenced sample: blood. The origin of this receptor is a young man in good health.

The CDR3 nucleotides read TGTGCCAGCAGCCCTAGGACGGGAGGGAGGAGCACTGAAGCTTTCTTT. It specifies CASSPRTGGRSTEAFF. The chain carries TRBV4-2 and TRBJ1-1; no clear D gene. The CDR3 has 16 amino acids. V lost 4 bases and J lost 4, with 19 bases in between. From germline, CDR1 is LGHNA and CDR2 YNFKEQ.